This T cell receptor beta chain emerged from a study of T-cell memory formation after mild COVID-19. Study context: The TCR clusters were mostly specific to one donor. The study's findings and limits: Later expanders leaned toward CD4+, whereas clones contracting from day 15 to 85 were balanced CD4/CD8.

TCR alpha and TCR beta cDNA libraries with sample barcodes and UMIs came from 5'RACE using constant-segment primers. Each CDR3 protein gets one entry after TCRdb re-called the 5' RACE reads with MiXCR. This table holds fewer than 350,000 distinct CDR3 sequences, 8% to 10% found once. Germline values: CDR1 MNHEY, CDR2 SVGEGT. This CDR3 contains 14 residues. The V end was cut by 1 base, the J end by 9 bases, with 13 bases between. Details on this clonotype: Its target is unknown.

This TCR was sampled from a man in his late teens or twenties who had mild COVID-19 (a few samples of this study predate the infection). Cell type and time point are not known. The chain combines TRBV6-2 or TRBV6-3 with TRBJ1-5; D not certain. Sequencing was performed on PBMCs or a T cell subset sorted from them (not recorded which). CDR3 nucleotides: TGTGCCAGCAGTTACTTTGGCGGCGAGGGGCCCCAGCATTTT. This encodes CASSYFGGEGPQHF.